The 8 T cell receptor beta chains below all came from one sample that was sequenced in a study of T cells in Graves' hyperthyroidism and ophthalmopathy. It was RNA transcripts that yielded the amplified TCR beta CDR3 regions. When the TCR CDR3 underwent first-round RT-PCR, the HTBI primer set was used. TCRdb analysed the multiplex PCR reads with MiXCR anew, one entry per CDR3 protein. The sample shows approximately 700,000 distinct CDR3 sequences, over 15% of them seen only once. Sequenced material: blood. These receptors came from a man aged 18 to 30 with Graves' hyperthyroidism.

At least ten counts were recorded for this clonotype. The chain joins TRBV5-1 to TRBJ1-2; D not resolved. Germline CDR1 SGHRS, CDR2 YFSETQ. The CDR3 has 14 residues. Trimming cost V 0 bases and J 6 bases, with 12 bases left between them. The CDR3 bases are TGCGCCAGCAGCTTGGCCGCGGGTGCGGATGGCTACACCTTC. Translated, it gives CASSLAAGADGYTF.

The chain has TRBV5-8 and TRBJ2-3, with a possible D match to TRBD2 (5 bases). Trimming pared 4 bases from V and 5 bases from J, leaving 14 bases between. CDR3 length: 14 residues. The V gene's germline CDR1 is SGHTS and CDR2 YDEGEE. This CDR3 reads CASSPRGSVDTQYF. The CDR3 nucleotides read TGTGCCAGCAGCCCAAGAGGGTCAGTAGATACGCAGTATTTT. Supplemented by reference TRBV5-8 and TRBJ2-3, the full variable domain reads EAGVTQSPTHLIKTRGQQATLRCSPISGHTSVYWYQQALGLGLQFLLWYDEGEERNRGNFPPRFSGRQFPNYSSELNVNALELEDSALYLCASSPRGSVDTQYFGPGTRLTVL.

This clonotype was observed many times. CDR3 sequence reads: CASSLLTGGWSDTQYF. The DNA of the CDR3 is TGTGCCAGCAGTTTATTAACGGGTGGTTGGTCGGATACGCAGTATTTT. The chain employs TRBV28 and TRBJ2-3; no definite D call. Germline CDR1 and CDR2: MDHEN and SYDVKM. V was pared by 1 base and J by 6 bases, with 17 bases between. The CDR3 sequence is 16 residues long.

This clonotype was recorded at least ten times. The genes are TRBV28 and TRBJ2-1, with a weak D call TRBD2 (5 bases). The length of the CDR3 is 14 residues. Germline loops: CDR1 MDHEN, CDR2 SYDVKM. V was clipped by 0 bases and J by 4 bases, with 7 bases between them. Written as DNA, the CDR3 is TGTGCCAGCAGTTTATGGAGGGTGTACAATGAGCAGTTCTTC. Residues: CASSLWRVYNEQFF.

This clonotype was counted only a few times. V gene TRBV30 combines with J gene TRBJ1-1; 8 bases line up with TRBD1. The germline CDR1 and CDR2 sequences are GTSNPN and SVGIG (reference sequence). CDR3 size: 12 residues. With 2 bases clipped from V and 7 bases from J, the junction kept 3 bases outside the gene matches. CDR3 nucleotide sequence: TGTGCCTGGAGTCCGGGACAGGATGAAGCTTTCTTT. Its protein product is CAWSPGQDEAFF.

The CDR3 DNA follows: TGTGCCAGCAGCTTTTTGGTGACTAGCCCCACCTACGAGCAGTACTTC. Its translation is CASSFLVTSPTYEQYF. V and J are TRBV7-2 and TRBJ2-7; 7 bases align to TRBD2. Germline CDR1 reads SGHTA; CDR2 reads FQGNSA. The junction had 10 bases not matched to a gene; V was cut back by 3 bases and J by 2 bases. This CDR3 is built from 16 residues.

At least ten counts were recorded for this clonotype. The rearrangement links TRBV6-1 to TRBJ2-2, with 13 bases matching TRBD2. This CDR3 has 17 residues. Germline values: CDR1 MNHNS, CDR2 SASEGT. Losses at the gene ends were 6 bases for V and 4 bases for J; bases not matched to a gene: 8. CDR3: CASRPLAGGPITGELFF. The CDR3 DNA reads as TGTGCCAGCAGGCCACTAGCGGGAGGGCCTATCACCGGGGAGCTGTTTTTT.

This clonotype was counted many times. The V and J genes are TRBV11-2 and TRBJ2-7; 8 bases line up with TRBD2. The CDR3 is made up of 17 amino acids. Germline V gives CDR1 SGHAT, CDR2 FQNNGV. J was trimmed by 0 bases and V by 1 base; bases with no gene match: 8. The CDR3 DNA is TGTGCCAGCAGCTTAGTATATGGGACTAGTCCCTCCTACGAGCAGTACTTC. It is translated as CASSLVYGTSPSYEQYF.